Sequencing of this T cell receptor beta chain was carried out in a study of T cells after yellow fever vaccination. General observations from the study: A small proportion of clonotypes was detected in both the CD4 and CD8 compartments.

TCR cDNA was made by 5'RACE template switching, adding a universal primer site and UMIs. Each CDR3 protein gets one entry after TCRdb re-called the 5' RACE reads with MiXCR. The profile shows 620,000 or so distinct CDR3 sequences, around a sixth of them singletons. With regard to this clonotype: Its antigen is not identified.

The sequencing here drew on PBMCs, taken around 5 days after the first yellow fever vaccination. This TCR derives from a man aged 18 to 29 who received the YFV17D yellow fever vaccine.

The CDR3 loop reads CASSLRGGFDTQYF. DNA of the CDR3: TGTGCCAGCAGCTTGCGCGGGGGGTTTGATACGCAGTATTTT. The chain couples TRBV11-2 to TRBJ2-3; 8 positions match TRBD2. The CDR3 has 14 residues. V was pared by 3 bases and J by 6 bases, with 5 bases of the junction left unmatched. Germline CDR1 and CDR2: SGHAT and FQNNGV.